The present T cell receptor (beta chain) was sequenced within a study of Ad26.COV2.S vaccination and SARS-CoV-2 variants. The wider study: Enrolled in COV1001, the donor was in the Ad26.COV2.S trial arm, which received the vaccine. Once or twice, 56 days apart, Ad26.COV2.S was delivered intramuscularly.

Clones were sequenced by immunoSEQ multiplex PCR, and TCRdb holds only the in-frame ones, with some missing. The data contain about 430,000 clones, about 93% of them singletons. Germline V gene sequence: CDR1 SNHLY, CDR2 FYNNEI. J was trimmed by 5 bases and V by 11 bases; bases with no gene match: 8. The CDR3 length is 13 residues. Sample treatment: over 15 received Ad26.COV2.S at low or high dose, single or two shots; 5 received placebo; per-sample allocation not given. Each sample was drawn 63 days after the first injection (of vaccine or placebo). The material was peripheral blood, obtained in a trial of Ad26.COV2.S vaccine versus placebo. The source is a person aged 18-60 years who received the Ad26.COV2.S COVID-19 vaccine or a placebo. The V gene is TRBV2, the J gene TRBJ2-3; TRBD1 matches at 9 bases. The chain's CDR3 is CAGRDRAGDTQYF. CDR3 DNA sequence: TGTGCCGGACGGGACAGGGCTGGAGATACGCAGTATTTT.